The TCR beta chain under discussion was sequenced for a study of blood T cell repertoires in COVID-19. This clone came up once. V was trimmed by 0 bases and J by 6 bases, leaving 11 bases between them. The CDR3 extends over 14 amino acids. Germline CDR1 and CDR2: LGHNA and YSLEER. Authors' analysis steps: Estimation of nucleated cell counts was performed using reference gene primer amplification. Profiling relied on immunoSEQ multiplex PCR, and the TCRdb table lists in-frame clones only, not all of them. V, J and clone size reflect that table, while D and trimming were determined from the DNA. The table shows about 200,000 clones, with approximately 82% occurring only once.

The rearrangement links TRBV4-3 to TRBJ1-1, with D tentatively TRBD1 (5 bases). The specimen was PBMCs or T cells enriched from blood (not recorded which). This sequence originates from a woman aged 55 to 70 with acute COVID-19. CDR3 DNA sequence: TGCGCCAGCAGCCAAGATGGGCAGGGCGCTGAAGCTTTCTTT. Encoded protein: CASSQDGQGAEAFF.